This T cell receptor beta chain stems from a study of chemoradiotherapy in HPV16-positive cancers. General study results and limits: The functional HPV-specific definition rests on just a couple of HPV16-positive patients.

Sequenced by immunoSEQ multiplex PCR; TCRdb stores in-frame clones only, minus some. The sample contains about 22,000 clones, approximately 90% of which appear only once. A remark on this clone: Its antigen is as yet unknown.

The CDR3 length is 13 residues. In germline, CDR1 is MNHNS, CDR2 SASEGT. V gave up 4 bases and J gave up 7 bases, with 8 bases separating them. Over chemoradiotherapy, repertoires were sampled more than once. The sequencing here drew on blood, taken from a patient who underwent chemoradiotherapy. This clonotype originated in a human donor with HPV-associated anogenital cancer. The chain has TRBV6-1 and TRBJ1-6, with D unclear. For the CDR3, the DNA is TGTGCCAGCAGTGTGTGGACCAATTCACCCCTCCACTTT. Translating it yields CASSVWTNSPLHF.